These 21 T cell receptor beta chains were sequenced from one sample in a study of shared clonotypes between healthy human individuals (dated by TCRdb to 2018 to 2021). Libraries were built with the immunoSEQ multiplex PCR assay. TCRdb took over this immuneACCESS table, retaining in-frame rearrangements with V and J assigned. Such tables are incomplete; in checked studies, under half of the missing clones stem from an unresolved V gene, and the remainder is unexplained. The sample table lists under 1,100,000 clones, under 80% of them with a count of one. Jointly, the top ten make up about 1.4% of the sample. Sequencing input: memory CD4+ T cells sorted from blood. What the cell subset or site label conveys for this sample: CD45RA-negative fraction. These TCRs come from a man younger than 35 in good health.

The CDR3 nucleotides read TGTGCCAGCAGTGAATACCCGGGTAAGGGTACGCAGTATTTT. It yields the protein CASSEYPGKGTQYF. The chain combines TRBV25-1 with TRBJ2-3; D not resolved. Trimming cost V 0 bases and J 8 bases, with 12 bases left between them. Per the germline V gene, CDR1 is MGHDK and CDR2 is SYGVNS. This CDR3 spans 14 amino acids.

This rearrangement joins TRBV11-3 to TRBJ2-2, with D uncertain. CDR1 SGHNT and CDR2 YENEEA come from the germline V gene. Between the trimmed V and J ends, which lost 0 bases and 3 bases, there was a span of 5 bases. The CDR3 totals 14 residues. CDR3 amino acids: CASSLDGDTGELFF. CDR3 sequence (DNA): TGTGCCAGCAGCTTAGATGGGGACACCGGGGAGCTGTTTTTT.

J is TRBJ1-3 and V is TRBV6-5; D is uncertain. The CDR3 sequence is 14 residues long. CDR1 is MNHEY and CDR2 is SVGAGI in the germline V gene. V gave up 6 bases and J gave up 0 bases, with 9 bases separating them. For the CDR3, the DNA is TGTGCCAGCAGGCAGAGACTCTCTGGAAACACCATATATTTT. Translation gives CASRQRLSGNTIYF.

This rearrangement joins TRBV28 to TRBJ2-7, with 9 positions matching TRBD2. The CDR3 is made up of 16 amino acids. CDR1 and CDR2 (germline): MDHEN, SYDVKM. V was pared by 5 bases and J by 6 bases, with 14 bases of the junction left unmatched. This CDR3 reads CASSPPTSGFGGEQYF. CDR3 nucleotides: TGTGCCAGCAGTCCCCCGACTAGCGGTTTTGGAGGCGAGCAGTACTTC.

This clone occurred once. The chain has TRBV15 and TRBJ2-7; D perhaps matches TRBD1 (5 bases). Germline CDR1 and CDR2: LNHNV and YYDKDF (reference sequence). CDR3 length: 15 amino acids. The V end was cut by 0 bases, the J end by 2 bases, with 11 bases between. CDR3 protein: CATSREPTAAYEQYF. CDR3 sequence (DNA): TGTGCCACCAGCAGAGAACCGACAGCCGCCTACGAGCAGTACTTC. The full variable domain, in which reference TRBV15 and TRBJ2-7 provide the parts outside the CDR3, is DAMVIQNPRYQVTQFGKPVTLSCSQTLNHNVMYWYQQKSSQAPKLLFHYYDKDFNNEADTPDNFQSRRPNTSFCFLDIRSPGLGDTAMYLCATSREPTAAYEQYFGPGTRLTVT.

This clone has only one observation. The chain combines TRBV6-5 with TRBJ1-5, with D maybe TRBD1 (6 bases). The CDR3 sequence is 14 residues long. CDR1 and CDR2 (germline): MNHEY, SVGAGI. The ends were cut back, 5 bases at V and 4 bases at J, with 12 bases in the middle. The CDR3 loop reads CASSTGTGNQPQHF. The CDR3 DNA follows: TGTGCCAGCAGTACAGGGACTGGTAATCAGCCCCAGCATTTT.

This chain links TRBV19 with TRBJ2-2, with D possibly TRBD1 on 5 matching bases. CDR3 size: 14 residues. Germline V CDR1 and CDR2: LNHDA, SQIVND (reference sequence). The ends were cut back, 5 bases at V and 2 bases at J, with 9 bases in the middle. DNA for the CDR3: TGTGCCAGTAGTCTGGGGCTCAACACCGGGGAGCTGTTTTTT. The encoded protein is CASSLGLNTGELFF.

The chain is built from TRBV19 and TRBJ2-2; possibly TRBD1 for D (5 bases). Germline CDR1 LNHDA, CDR2 SQIVND (reference sequence). V shed 1 base and J shed 5 bases, with 11 bases lying between them. The CDR3 is 15 amino acids. CDR3 DNA sequence: TGTGCCAGTAGTATAGGGAACAGGCGGACCGGGGAGCTGTTTTTT. Its translation: CASSIGNRRTGELFF. The whole variable domain, filled in from reference TRBV19 and TRBJ2-2, reads DGGITQSPKYLFRKEGQNVTLSCEQNLNHDAMYWYRQDPGQGLRLIYYSQIVNDFQKGDIAEGYSVSREKKESFPLTVTSAQKNPTAFYLCASSIGNRRTGELFFGEGSRLTVL.

The V and J genes are TRBV5-6 and TRBJ1-2, with D perhaps TRBD1 (6 bases). V dropped 3 bases and J dropped 7 bases, with 19 bases sitting between them. CDR3 length equals 15 residues. CDR1 is SGHDT and CDR2 is YYEEEE in the germline V gene. The CDR3 bases are TGTGCCAGCAGCTGGGGCCAGGGGCGAATGGGTGGCTACACCTTC. This translates into CASSWGQGRMGGYTF.

J is TRBJ2-7 and V is TRBV7-2; a possible D gene is TRBD2 (5 bases). The germline V and J ends were trimmed by 2 bases and 2 bases, with 10 bases remaining between them. The CDR3 loop spans 14 amino acids. From germline, CDR1 is SGHTA and CDR2 FQGNSA. This CDR3 reads CASSLTLRAYEQYF. The CDR3 nucleotides read TGTGCCAGCAGCTTAACCTTGAGGGCCTACGAGCAGTACTTC. The full variable domain, completed using reference TRBV7-2 and TRBJ2-7, is GAGVSQSPSNKVTEKGKDVELRCDPISGHTALYWYRQSLGQGLEFLIYFQGNSAPDKSGLPSDRFSAERTGGSVSTLTIQRTQQEDSAVYLCASSLTLRAYEQYFGPGTRLTVT.

The V gene is TRBV6-5, the J gene TRBJ1-5; D gene uncertain. The germline V gene has CDR1 MNHEY and CDR2 SVGAGI. The CDR3 runs 12 residues. V was shortened by 7 bases and J by 6 bases, with 10 bases between the two germline ends. This CDR3 is CASTSPGQPQHF. CDR3 coding DNA: TGTGCCAGCACCTCCCCGGGTCAGCCCCAGCATTTT.

The chain combines TRBV4-3 with TRBJ1-6, with D possibly matching TRBD1 (5 bases). The CDR3 totals 19 residues. The V gene lost 0 bases and the J gene lost 2 bases, with 17 bases spanning the gap. Looked up from germline, CDR1 is LGHNA and CDR2 is YSLEER. In nucleotides, the CDR3 is TGCGCCAGCAGCCAAGATTTCACCGGGGGAAGGCCCTATAATTCACCCCTCCACTTT. Protein sequence: CASSQDFTGGRPYNSPLHF.

The chain recombines TRBV10-3 with TRBJ1-5, with D unclear. The germline CDR1 and CDR2 sequences are ENHRY and SYGVKD. Trimming stripped 3 bases from V and 1 base from J, with 4 bases between. This CDR3 has 13 amino acids. The CDR3 DNA is TGTGCCATCAGTGAAGCCAGCAATCAGCCCCAGCATTTT. Translated: CAISEASNQPQHF.

The chain combines TRBV18 with TRBJ1-4; TRBD1 aligns across 7 bases. Germline-derived CDR1 and CDR2 are KGHSH and LQKENI. V lost 1 base to trimming and J lost 8 bases; unmatched junction nucleotides: 7. The CDR3 contains 15 residues. The CDR3 bases are TGTGCCAGCTCACCACGGGACAGCCCCACAGAAAAACTGTTTTTT. It is translated as CASSPRDSPTEKLFF.

This clone was observed many times. The CDR3 DNA reads TGTGCCAGCAGTGATGGGGACCTTTTAATTCCTAGCAATCAGCCCCAGCATTTT. Amino acids: CASSDGDLLIPSNQPQHF. The V gene is TRBV2, the J gene TRBJ1-5; perhaps TRBD1 as D (5 bases). CDR3 size: 18 residues. Trimming took off 3 bases at V and 0 bases at J, with 18 bases between the two ends. CDR1 is SNHLY, CDR2 FYNNEI, per germline. Looking up the rest from reference TRBV2 and TRBJ1-5 gives the full variable domain: EPEVTQTPSHQVTQMGQEVILRCVPISNHLYFYWYRQILGQKVEFLVSFYNNEISEKSEIFDDQFSVERPDGSNFTLKIRSTKLEDSAMYFCASSDGDLLIPSNQPQHFGDGTRLSIL.

CDR3 sequence (DNA): TGTGCCAGCAGGTGGACTAGCGGGAGTGTTTCCGAGCAGTACTTC. It translates to CASRWTSGSVSEQYF. V is TRBV28 and J is TRBJ2-7; 13 positions agree with TRBD2. With V trimmed by 6 bases and J by 6 bases, 8 bases remained unmatched. This CDR3 has 15 amino acids. Germline CDR1 is MDHEN and CDR2 is SYDVKM.

The chain uses TRBV4-1 and TRBJ1-5; 9 positions match TRBD1. The CDR3 length is 15 residues. Germline V gene data show CDR1 as MGHRA and CDR2 as YSYEKL. The J segment lost 6 bases and the V segment lost 1 base, leaving 4 bases of the junction unmatched. The CDR3 loop reads CASSQATGGGQPQHF. CDR3 sequence (DNA): TGCGCCAGCAGCCAAGCGACAGGGGGAGGTCAGCCCCAGCATTTT.

The chain links TRBV19 to TRBJ1-2; 9 positions agree with TRBD1. Germline V lookup: CDR1 LNHDA, CDR2 SQIVND (reference sequence). With 4 bases clipped from V and 8 bases from J, the junction kept 11 bases outside the gene matches. The CDR3 loop spans 15 amino acids. The CDR3 sequence: CASSKTTGGAGGYTF. The CDR3 DNA sequence: TGTGCCAGTAGTAAGACTACAGGGGGCGCTGGCGGCTACACCTTC.

The chain links TRBV5-1 to TRBJ1-1; 8 bases map to TRBD1. The CDR3 has 15 amino acids. With 0 bases clipped from V and 5 bases from J, the junction kept 6 bases outside the gene matches. CDR1 is SGHRS, CDR2 YFSETQ, per germline. CDR3: CASSLAGRGQTEAFF. CDR3 coding DNA: TGCGCCAGCAGCTTGGCCGGCAGGGGGCAGACTGAAGCTTTCTTT.

This chain connects TRBV5-4 to TRBJ1-2, with a weak D call TRBD1 (6 bases). The germline CDR1 and CDR2 sequences are SGHNT and YYREEE (reference sequence). The length of the CDR3 is 14 residues. The V end was cut by 2 bases, the J end by 3 bases, with 11 bases between. CDR3 nucleotides: TGTGCCAGCAGCTTCGGGGGGCCCGACTATGGCTACACCTTC. Its translation is CASSFGGPDYGYTF.

Concerning this clone itself: The junction shows a germline mismatch at one end, possibly a read error. This chain links TRBV11-3 with TRBJ2-1, with TRBD2 matching over 8 bases. The germline V gene has CDR1 SGHNT and CDR2 YENEEA. This CDR3 comprises 15 residues. Here the CDR3 reads CASSPTSGSNNEQFF. The CDR3 DNA reads as TGTGCCAGCAGCCCTACTAGCGGCTCCAACAATGAGCAGTTCTTC.